This entry describes one TCR beta chain. Its target is unknown. Deletions cut 1 base from V and 2 bases from J, with 10 bases between. The CDR3 covers 14 residues. Germline CDR1 is SGHRS and CDR2 is YFSETQ. 5'RACE primed from the constant segment yielded TCR alpha and TCR beta cDNA libraries bearing sample barcodes and UMIs. TCRdb used MiXCR to reprocess the 5' RACE reads, holding one entry per CDR3 protein. The data show 100,000 to 150,000 distinct CDR3 sequences, 5% to 6.5% seen once. The data belong to a study of T-cell memory formation after mild COVID-19. Across the whole study: Largely, TCR clusters stayed within a single donor.

Findings of the study overall: CD4+ clones that contracted lay mainly in CM and EM; CD8+ ones lay in EMRA.

The origin of this receptor is an adult woman who had mild COVID-19 (a few samples of this study predate the infection). Cell type and time point are not known. The chain is built from TRBV5-1 and TRBJ2-7; D might be TRBD1 (6 bases). Specimen: PBMCs or a T cell subset sorted from them (not recorded which). The CDR3 region has the DNA TGCGCCAGCAGCTTGAAGGGGGTCGCCTACGAGCAGTACTTC. Residues: CASSLKGVAYEQYF.